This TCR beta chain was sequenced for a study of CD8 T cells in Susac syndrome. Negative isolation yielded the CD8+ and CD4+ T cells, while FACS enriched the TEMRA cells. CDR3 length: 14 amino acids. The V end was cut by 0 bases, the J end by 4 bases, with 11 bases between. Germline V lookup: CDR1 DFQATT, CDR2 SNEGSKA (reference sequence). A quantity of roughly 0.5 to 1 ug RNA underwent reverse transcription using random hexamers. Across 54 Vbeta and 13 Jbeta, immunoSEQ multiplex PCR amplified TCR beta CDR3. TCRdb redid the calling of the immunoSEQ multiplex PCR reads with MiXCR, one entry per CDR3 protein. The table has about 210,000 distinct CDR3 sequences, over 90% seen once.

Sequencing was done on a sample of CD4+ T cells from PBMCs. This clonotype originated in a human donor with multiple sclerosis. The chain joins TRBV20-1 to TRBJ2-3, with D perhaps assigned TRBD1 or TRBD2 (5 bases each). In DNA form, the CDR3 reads TGCAGTGCTAGAGATAGAACGGGGCCAGATACGCAGTATTTT. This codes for CSARDRTGPDTQYF.